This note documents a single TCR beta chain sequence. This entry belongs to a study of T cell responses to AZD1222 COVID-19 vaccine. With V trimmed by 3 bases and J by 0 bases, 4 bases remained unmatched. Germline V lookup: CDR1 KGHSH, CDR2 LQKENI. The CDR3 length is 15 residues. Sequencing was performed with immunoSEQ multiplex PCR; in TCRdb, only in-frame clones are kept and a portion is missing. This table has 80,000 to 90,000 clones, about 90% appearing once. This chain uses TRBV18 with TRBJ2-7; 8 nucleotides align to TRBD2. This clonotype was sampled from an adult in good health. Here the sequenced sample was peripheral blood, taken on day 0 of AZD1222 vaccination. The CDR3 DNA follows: TGTGCCAGCTCACCTAGCGGGGCACCCTCCTACGAGCAGTACTTC. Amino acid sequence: CASSPSGAPSYEQYF.